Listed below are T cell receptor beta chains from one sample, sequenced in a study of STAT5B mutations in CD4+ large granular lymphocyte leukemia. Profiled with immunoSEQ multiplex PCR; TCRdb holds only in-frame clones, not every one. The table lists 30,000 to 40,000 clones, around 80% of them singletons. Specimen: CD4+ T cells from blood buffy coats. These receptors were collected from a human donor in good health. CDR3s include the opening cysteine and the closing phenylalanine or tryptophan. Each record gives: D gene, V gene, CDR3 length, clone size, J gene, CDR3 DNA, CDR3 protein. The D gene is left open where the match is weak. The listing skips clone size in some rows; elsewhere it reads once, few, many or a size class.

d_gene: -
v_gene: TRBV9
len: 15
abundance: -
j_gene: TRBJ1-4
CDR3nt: TGTGCCAGCAGCAAGAGGAGTACAACTAATGAAAAACTGTTTTTT
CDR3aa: CASSKRSTTNEKLFF

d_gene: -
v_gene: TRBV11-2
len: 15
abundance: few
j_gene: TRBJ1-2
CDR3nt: TGTGCCAGCAGCTTAGCTCCGGGGGCGGGCTATGGCTACACCTTC
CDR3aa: CASSLAPGAGYGYTF

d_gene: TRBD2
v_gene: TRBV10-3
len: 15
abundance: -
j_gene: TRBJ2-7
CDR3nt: TGTGCCATCAGCCCGACTAGCGGTCCCGCCTACGAGCAGTACTTC
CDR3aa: CAISPTSGPAYEQYF

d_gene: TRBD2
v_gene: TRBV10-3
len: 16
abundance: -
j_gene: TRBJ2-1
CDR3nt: TGTGCCATCAGTGCGACGACGGGAGGGGGTTCCAATGAGCAGTTCTTC
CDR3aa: CAISATTGGGSNEQFF

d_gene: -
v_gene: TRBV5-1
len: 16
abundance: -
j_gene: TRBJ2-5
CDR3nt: TGCGCCAGCAGTCTTGGCCCCTCAGAGGGTCGACAGACCCAGTACTTC
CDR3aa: CASSLGPSEGRQTQYF

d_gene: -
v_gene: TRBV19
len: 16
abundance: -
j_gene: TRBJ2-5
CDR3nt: TGTGCCAGTAGTATTACCCCCCAGGGGTATTCAGAGACCCAGTACTTC
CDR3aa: CASSITPQGYSETQYF

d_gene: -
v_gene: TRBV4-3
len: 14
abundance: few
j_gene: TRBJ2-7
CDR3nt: TGCGCCAGCAGCCCACGACTCGACCTCTACGAGCAGTACTTC
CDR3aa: CASSPRLDLYEQYF

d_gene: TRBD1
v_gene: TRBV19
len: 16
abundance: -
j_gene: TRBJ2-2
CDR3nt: TGTGCCAGTAGTATGTATACAGGGGGCTACACCGGGGAGCTGTTTTTT
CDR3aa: CASSMYTGGYTGELFF

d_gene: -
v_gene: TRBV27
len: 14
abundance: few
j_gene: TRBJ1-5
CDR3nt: TGTGCCAGCAGTCACCAGGGTGGCGATCAGCCCCAGCATTTT
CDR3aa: CASSHQGGDQPQHF

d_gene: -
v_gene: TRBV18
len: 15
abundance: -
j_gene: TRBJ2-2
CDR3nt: TGTGCCAGCTCACCATACGCAGGGAACACCGGGGAGCTGTTTTTT
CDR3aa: CASSPYAGNTGELFF

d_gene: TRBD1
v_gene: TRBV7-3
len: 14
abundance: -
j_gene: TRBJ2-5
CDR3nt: TGTGCCAGCAGTCACAGGGGGATCGCGGGGACCCAGTACTTC
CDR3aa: CASSHRGIAGTQYF

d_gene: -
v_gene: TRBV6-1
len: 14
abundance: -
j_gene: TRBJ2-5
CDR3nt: TGTGCCAGCAGTGAGTCTTTCGGCAGATCGATGGGGTACTTC
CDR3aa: CASSESFGRSMGYF

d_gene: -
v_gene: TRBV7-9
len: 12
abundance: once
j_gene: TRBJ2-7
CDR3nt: TGTGCCAGCAGCGGTACGGGTTACGAGCAGTACTTC
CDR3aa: CASSGTGYEQYF

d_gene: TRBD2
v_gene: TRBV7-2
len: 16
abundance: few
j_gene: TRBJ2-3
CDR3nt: TGTGCCAGCAGCTTAGCTACAGCGGGAGGAATGGATACGCAGTATTTT
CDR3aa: CASSLATAGGMDTQYF

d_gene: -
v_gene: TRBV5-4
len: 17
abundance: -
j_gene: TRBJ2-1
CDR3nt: TGTGCCAGCAGCTCGGTTTTTGCAGGGCCCCTCAACAATGAGCAGTTCTTC
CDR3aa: CASSSVFAGPLNNEQFF

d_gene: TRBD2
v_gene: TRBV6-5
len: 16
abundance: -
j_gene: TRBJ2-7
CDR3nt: TGTGCCAGCAGTTACTCCCGGACTAGTGGGTACTACGAGCAGTACTTC
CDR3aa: CASSYSRTSGYYEQYF

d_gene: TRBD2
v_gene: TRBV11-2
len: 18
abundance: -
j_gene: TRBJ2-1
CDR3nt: TGTGCCAGCAGCTTAGTTGGTAGCGGGAGCCCCGGCATCCATGAGCAGTTCTTC
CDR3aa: CASSLVGSGSPGIHEQFF

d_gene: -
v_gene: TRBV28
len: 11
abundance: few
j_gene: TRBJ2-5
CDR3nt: TGTGCCAGCAGTCTCTCTAGAGAGCAGTACTTC
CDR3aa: CASSLSREQYF

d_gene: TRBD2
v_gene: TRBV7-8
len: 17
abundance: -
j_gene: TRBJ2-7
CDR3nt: TGTGCCAGCAGCTTAGAATTGGGCCTAGCGGGATCCTACGAGCAGTACTTC
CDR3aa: CASSLELGLAGSYEQYF

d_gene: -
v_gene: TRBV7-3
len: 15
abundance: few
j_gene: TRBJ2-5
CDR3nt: TGTGCCAGCAGCTTAGGGGTTGGCGGGTTGGAGACCCAGTACTTC
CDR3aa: CASSLGVGGLETQYF

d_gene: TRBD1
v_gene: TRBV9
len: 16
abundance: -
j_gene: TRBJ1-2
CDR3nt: TGTGCCAGCAGCGTAACGGACAGGGTAGTCGGCTATGGCTACACCTTC
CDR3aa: CASSVTDRVVGYGYTF

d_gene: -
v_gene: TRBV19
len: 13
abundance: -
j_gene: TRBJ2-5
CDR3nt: TGTGCCAGTAGCACCTCAGGGGTAGAGACCCAGTACTTC
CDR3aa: CASSTSGVETQYF

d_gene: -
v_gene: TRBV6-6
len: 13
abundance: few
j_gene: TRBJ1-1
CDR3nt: TGTGCCAGCAGTTACTCTCAGAACACTGAAGCTTTCTTT
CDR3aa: CASSYSQNTEAFF

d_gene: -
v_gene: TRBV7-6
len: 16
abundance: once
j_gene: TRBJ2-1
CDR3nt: TGTGCCAGCAGCTTAGAGGGGGGACTGACCTACAATGAGCAGTTCTTC
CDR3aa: CASSLEGGLTYNEQFF

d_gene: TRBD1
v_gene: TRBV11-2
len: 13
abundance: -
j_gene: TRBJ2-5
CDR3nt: TGTGCCAGCAGCTTAAACAGGGGAGAGACCCAGTACTTC
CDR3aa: CASSLNRGETQYF

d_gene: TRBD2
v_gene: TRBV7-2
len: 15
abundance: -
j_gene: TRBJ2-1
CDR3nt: TGTGCCAGCAGCTTAGAGCCTAGCGGATACAATGAGCAGTTCTTC
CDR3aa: CASSLEPSGYNEQFF

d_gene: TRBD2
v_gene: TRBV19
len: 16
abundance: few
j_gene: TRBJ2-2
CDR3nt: TGTGCCAGTAGTATTAGCGGGGGGGCCCGGACCGGGGAGCTGTTTTTT
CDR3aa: CASSISGGARTGELFF

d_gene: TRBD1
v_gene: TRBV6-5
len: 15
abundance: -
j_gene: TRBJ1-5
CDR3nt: TGTGCCAGCAGTTCGACCACAGGGGTCGACCAGCCCCAGCATTTT
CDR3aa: CASSSTTGVDQPQHF

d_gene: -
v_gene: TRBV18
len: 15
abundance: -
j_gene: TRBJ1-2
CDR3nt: TGTGCCAGCTCACCGAGCCAAGGTCCTATCTATGGCTACACCTTC
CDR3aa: CASSPSQGPIYGYTF

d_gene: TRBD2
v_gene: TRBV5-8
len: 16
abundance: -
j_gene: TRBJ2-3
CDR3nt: TGTGCCAGCAGCCGCGGACTAGCGGAGAGCACAGATACGCAGTATTTT
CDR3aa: CASSRGLAESTDTQYF

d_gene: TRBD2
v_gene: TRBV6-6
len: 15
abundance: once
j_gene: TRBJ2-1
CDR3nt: TGTGCCAGCACGGGGACTAGCGGCTCCTACAATGAGCAGTTCTTC
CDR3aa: CASTGTSGSYNEQFF

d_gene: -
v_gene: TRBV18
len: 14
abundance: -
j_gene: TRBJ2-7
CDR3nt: TGTGCCAGCTCACCTACCAGGGACTCCTACGAGCAGTACTTC
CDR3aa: CASSPTRDSYEQYF

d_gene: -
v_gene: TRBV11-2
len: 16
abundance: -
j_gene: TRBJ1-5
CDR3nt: TGTGCCAGCAGCTCTGGCGTAATTAGCGGCAATCAGCCCCAGCATTTT
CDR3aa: CASSSGVISGNQPQHF

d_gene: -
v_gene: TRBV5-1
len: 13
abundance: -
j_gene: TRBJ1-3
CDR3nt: TGCGCCAGCAAGCCAGGCTCTGGAAACACCATATATTTT
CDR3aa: CASKPGSGNTIYF

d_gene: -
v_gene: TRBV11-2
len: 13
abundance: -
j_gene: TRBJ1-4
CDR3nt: TGTGCCAGCAGCTTAGCAGGCCCCGAAAAACTGTTTTTT
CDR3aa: CASSLAGPEKLFF

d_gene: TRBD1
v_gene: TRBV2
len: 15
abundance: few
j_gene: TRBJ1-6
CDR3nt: TGTGCCAGCAGTGACCTCGGGACAGCTACTTCACCCCTCCACTTT
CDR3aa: CASSDLGTATSPLHF

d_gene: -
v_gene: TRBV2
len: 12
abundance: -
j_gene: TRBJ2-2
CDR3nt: TGTGCCAGCTCTGGACAGTCCGGGGAGCTGTTTTTT
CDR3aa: CASSGQSGELFF

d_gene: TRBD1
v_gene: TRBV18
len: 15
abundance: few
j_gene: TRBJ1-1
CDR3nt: TGTGCCAGTCAAGTCGGGACAGGATCCAACACTGAAGCTTTCTTT
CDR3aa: CASQVGTGSNTEAFF

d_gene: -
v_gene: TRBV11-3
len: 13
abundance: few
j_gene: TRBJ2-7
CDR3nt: TGTGCCAGCAGTCTTGGGAGTGCGTACGAGCAGTACTTC
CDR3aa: CASSLGSAYEQYF

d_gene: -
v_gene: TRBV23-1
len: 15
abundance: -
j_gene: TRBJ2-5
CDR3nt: TGCGCCAGCAGTCAATCTTTGGGGGCGGGGGAGACCCAGTACTTC
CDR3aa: CASSQSLGAGETQYF

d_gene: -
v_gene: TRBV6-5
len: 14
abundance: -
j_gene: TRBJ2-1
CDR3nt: TGTGCCAGCAGTAGGGACCGGGACTACAATGAGCAGTTCTTC
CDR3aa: CASSRDRDYNEQFF

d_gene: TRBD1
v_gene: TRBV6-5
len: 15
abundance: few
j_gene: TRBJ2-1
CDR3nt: TGTGCCAGCCAGAACAGGGGCCATCAGTACAATGAGCAGTTCTTC
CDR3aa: CASQNRGHQYNEQFF

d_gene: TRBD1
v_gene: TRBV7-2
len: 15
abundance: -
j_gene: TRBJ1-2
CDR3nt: TGTGCCAGCAGCCTAATGCCAGGGGGAAGCTATGGCTACACCTTC
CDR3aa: CASSLMPGGSYGYTF

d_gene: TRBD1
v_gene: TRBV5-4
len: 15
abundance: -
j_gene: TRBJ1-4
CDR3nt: TGTGCCAGCAGCTTCAGGGGGCGAGGAACTGAAAAACTGTTTTTT
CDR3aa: CASSFRGRGTEKLFF

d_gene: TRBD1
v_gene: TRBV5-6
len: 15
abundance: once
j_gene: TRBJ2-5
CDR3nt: TGTGCCAGCAGCTTCGGACAGGGCCTCCAAGAGACCCAGTACTTC
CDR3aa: CASSFGQGLQETQYF

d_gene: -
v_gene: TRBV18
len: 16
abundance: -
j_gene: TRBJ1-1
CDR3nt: TGTGCCAGCTCACCACCTTCAGGACGGATGAACACTGAAGCTTTCTTT
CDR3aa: CASSPPSGRMNTEAFF

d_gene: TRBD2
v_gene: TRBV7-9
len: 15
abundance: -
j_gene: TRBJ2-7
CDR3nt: TGTGCCAGCAGCCCCCGGGGGGTAGCGGGAAGGGAGCAGTACTTC
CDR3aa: CASSPRGVAGREQYF

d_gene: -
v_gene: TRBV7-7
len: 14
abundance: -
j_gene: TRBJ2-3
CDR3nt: TGTGCCAGCAGCCCGGACCCACAAATGGATACGCAGTATTTT
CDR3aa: CASSPDPQMDTQYF

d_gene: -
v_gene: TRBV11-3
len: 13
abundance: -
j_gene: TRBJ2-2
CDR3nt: TGTGCCAGCAGCGAGACTGCCACCGGGGAGCTGTTTTTT
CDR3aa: CASSETATGELFF